This TCR beta chain was sequenced for a study of cytomegalovirus exposure and HLA in healthy donors. Primers included in the PCR were 60 Vbeta and 13 Jbeta primers. Using immunoSEQ multiplex PCR, the repertoire was profiled, and TCRdb retains in-frame clones only, with some absent. The sample has 150,000 to 200,000 clones; 81% are singletons. CDR1 and CDR2 (germline): KGHSH, LQKENI. This CDR3 is built from 14 residues. V shed 1 base and J 2 bases; nucleotides not matched to a gene: 2. General study findings and limits: Immune exposure information available was restricted to CMV serostatus. The study dropped some indistinguishable V segments, TRBV6-2 and TRBV6-3 among them. Later analysis identified several of the most significant clusters that appeared linked to common viral pathogens.

Regarding this clone: The antigen is unknown.

The sequence was obtained from a man aged 45-65 years in good health and CMV-seropositive. Specimen: PBMCs. The chain combines TRBV18 with TRBJ2-7, with 7 bases aligning to TRBD2. The CDR3 DNA reads as TGTGCCAGCTCACCACGCGGGGGTGCCTACGAGCAGTACTTC. Its translation is CASSPRGGAYEQYF.